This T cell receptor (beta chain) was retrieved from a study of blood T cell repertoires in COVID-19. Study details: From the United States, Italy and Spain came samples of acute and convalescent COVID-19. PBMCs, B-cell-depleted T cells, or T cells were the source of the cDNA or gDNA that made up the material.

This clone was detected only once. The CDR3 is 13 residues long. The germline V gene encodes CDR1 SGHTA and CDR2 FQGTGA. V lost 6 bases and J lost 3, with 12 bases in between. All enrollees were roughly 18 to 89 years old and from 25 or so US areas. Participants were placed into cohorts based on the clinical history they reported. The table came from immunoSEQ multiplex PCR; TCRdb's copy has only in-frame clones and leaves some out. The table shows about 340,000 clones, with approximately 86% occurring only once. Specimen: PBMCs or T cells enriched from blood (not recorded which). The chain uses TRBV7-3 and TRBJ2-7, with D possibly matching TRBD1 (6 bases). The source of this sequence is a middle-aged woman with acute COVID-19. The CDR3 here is CASSQTGGYEQYF. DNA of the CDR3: TGTGCCAGCAGTCAGACAGGCGGCTACGAGCAGTACTTC.